These T cell receptor beta chains were read from a single sample in a study of blood T cell repertoires in COVID-19. TCRdb's copy holds only in-frame clones and misses some; the assay was immunoSEQ multiplex PCR. The table lists over 150,000 clones, around 80% of them singletons. The sequencing sample was made of peripheral blood. These receptors originate from a man in his sixties with acute or convalescent COVID-19. Both conserved end residues are part of each CDR3. A D gene is named only where the DNA matches it firmly. The size field is filled for only some rows; it gives once, few, many or a size class.

d_gene,v_gene,j_gene,abundance,CDR3nt,CDR3aa
TRBD1,TRBV5-1,TRBJ1-6,NA,TGCGCCAGCAGCTCCCGGACAGGGGACTATAATTCACCCCTCCACTTT,CASSSRTGDYNSPLHF
NA,TRBV24-1,TRBJ2-5,once,TGTGCCACCAGTGATTTCACTCATCAAGAGACCCAGTACTTC,CATSDFTHQETQYF
TRBD1,TRBV28,TRBJ1-5,NA,TGTGCCACCATTAGCTCGGACAGGGGGTTCCAGCCCCAGCATTTT,CATISSDRGFQPQHF
TRBD1,TRBV28,TRBJ1-4,once,TGTGCCAGCAGACTTCCGGGACAGGGTAATGAAAAACTGTTTTTT,CASRLPGQGNEKLFF
TRBD2,TRBV10-1,TRBJ2-3,NA,TGCGCCAGCAGTGGAGCTCGCTTTGCGGAGCGGGGGGGCACAGATACGCAGTATTTT,CASSGARFAERGGTDTQYF
TRBD2,TRBV29-1,TRBJ2-1,NA,TGCAGCGTCGGGACTAGCGGGGGGGGCTATAGGGAGCAGTTCTTC,CSVGTSGGGYREQFF
TRBD1,TRBV6-2/TRBV6-3,TRBJ1-2,NA,TGTGCCAGCAGTTACAGGGACAGGGGGTACGGCTACACCTTC,CASSYRDRGYGYTF
TRBD1,TRBV2,TRBJ2-2,NA,TGTGCCAGCCAATTGGACAGGGCGGTCACCGGGGAGCTGTTTTTT,CASQLDRAVTGELFF
TRBD1,TRBV7-2,TRBJ2-7,once,TGTGCCAGCAGCTCGGTACCGGGACAGGGGTACGAGCAGTACTTC,CASSSVPGQGYEQYF
TRBD1,TRBV11-2,TRBJ1-2,NA,TGTGCCAGCAGCTTAGATACCGACAGGGGCGATGGCTACACCTTC,CASSLDTDRGDGYTF
TRBD2,TRBV4-1,TRBJ2-7,few,TGCGCCAGCAGCCAAGACGGAGCGGGGGGGCTCTTCGAGCAGTACTTC,CASSQDGAGGLFEQYF
NA,TRBV6-5,TRBJ2-6,NA,TGTGCCAGCAGTTACGCAGTAAACTCTGGGGCCAACGTCCTGACTTTC,CASSYAVNSGANVLTF
TRBD1,TRBV7-2,TRBJ1-1,once,TGTGCCAGCAGCTTAGGTGAGGGGGCATTCACTGAAGCTTTCTTT,CASSLGEGAFTEAFF
NA,TRBV6-2/TRBV6-3,TRBJ2-7,NA,TGTGCCAGCAGTCCCGGGACACCTAAACCCTACGAGCAGTACTTC,CASSPGTPKPYEQYF
TRBD1,TRBV29-1,TRBJ1-2,NA,TGCAGCGTTGGACAGGGGGCGGCTTTATCCTATGGCTACACCTTC,CSVGQGAALSYGYTF
NA,TRBV19,TRBJ2-5,NA,TGTGCCAGTAGTATACAGGGGAACGGCCAAGAGACCCAGTACTTC,CASSIQGNGQETQYF
NA,TRBV6-1,TRBJ2-7,NA,TGTGCCAGCAGTGATCCCGGGAACGAGCAGTACTTC,CASSDPGNEQYF
TRBD1,TRBV19,TRBJ1-5,NA,TGTGCCAGTACCCTGACAGGGCCAGGAGGGCAGCCCCAGCATTTT,CASTLTGPGGQPQHF
TRBD2,TRBV27,TRBJ2-3,NA,TGTGCCAGCAGTTTTTGGACTAGCGGGGGCGGGGATACGCAGTATTTT,CASSFWTSGGGDTQYF
TRBD1,TRBV15,TRBJ1-2,NA,TGTGCCACCAGCAGAGATCGTGAGACAGGGGGCGCTTATGGCTACACCTTC,CATSRDRETGGAYGYTF
NA,TRBV19,TRBJ1-1,NA,TGTGCCAGTAACACCCCTGGGCAGTATGCTCGTGGCACTGAAGCTTTCTTT,CASNTPGQYARGTEAFF
NA,TRBV10-1,TRBJ2-3,NA,TGCGCCAGCTCCCGGTCGAGGCCCACAGATACGCAGTATTTT,CASSRSRPTDTQYF
NA,TRBV10-3,TRBJ1-6,NA,TGTGCCATCAGTCAATCCCTCCCCGGCGGCCATTCACCCCTCCACTTT,CAISQSLPGGHSPLHF
NA,TRBV15,TRBJ2-7,NA,TGTGCCACCAGCAGAGTGCCAGGGGCACCGCAGGAGCAGTACTTC,CATSRVPGAPQEQYF
NA,TRBV5-5,TRBJ1-5,NA,TGTGCCAGCAGCCTTTTGGACTCCGAAAGAGGTCAGCCCCAGCATTTT,CASSLLDSERGQPQHF
NA,TRBV7-8,TRBJ1-1,NA,TGTGCCAGCAGCTCCCACCGACAGTCGATTTGGAACACTGAAGCTTTCTTT,CASSSHRQSIWNTEAFF
TRBD1,TRBV2,TRBJ1-5,NA,TGTGCCAGCAGGGACCGGACAGGGGGAGATCAGCCCCAGCATTTT,CASRDRTGGDQPQHF
TRBD1,TRBV30,TRBJ1-6,few,TGTGCCTGGGGTATCGCGGGGACAGTTAATTCACCCCTCCACTTT,CAWGIAGTVNSPLHF
TRBD1,TRBV7-8,TRBJ2-7,NA,TGTGCCAGCAGCTTATACGGGACAGGGGGCTACGAGCAGTACTTC,CASSLYGTGGYEQYF
NA,TRBV7-9,TRBJ2-7,once,TGTGCCAGCGGTGGGGGGACTGCTGCCTACGAGCAGTACTTC,CASGGGTAAYEQYF
NA,TRBV29-1,TRBJ2-7,NA,TGCAGCGTTAAACTAGGGTTAGGATCCTACGAGCAGTACTTC,CSVKLGLGSYEQYF
NA,TRBV4-2,TRBJ2-3,NA,TGTGCCAGCAGCCAAGAAAGGGTAAGAGGGGATACGCAGTATTTT,CASSQERVRGDTQYF
NA,TRBV3-1/TRBV3-2,TRBJ1-2,few,TGTGCCAGCAGCCAAGAAGGGGTGCCAGGTCGAGGCTACACCTTC,CASSQEGVPGRGYTF
NA,TRBV5-8,TRBJ2-2,once,TGTGCCAGCAGCTTTCTTTTGGGGCAAAGGACCGGGGAGCTGTTTTTT,CASSFLLGQRTGELFF
NA,TRBV13,TRBJ2-5,NA,TGTGCCAGCAGCTTAGGCACGGGGGAAGAGACCCAGTACTTC,CASSLGTGEETQYF
NA,TRBV11-2,TRBJ2-2,NA,TGTGCCAGCAGCTTTGGAGATATGGGTACCGGGGAGCTGTTTTTT,CASSFGDMGTGELFF
TRBD2,TRBV25-1,TRBJ2-3,NA,TGTGCCAGCAGTGAGAGTCTAGCGGAGAGCACAGATACGCAGTATTTT,CASSESLAESTDTQYF
TRBD2,TRBV2,TRBJ2-7,NA,TGTGCCAGCAGTGAAGAAGGAGCGGGGGGCCTCCCCTACGAGCAGTACTTC,CASSEEGAGGLPYEQYF
TRBD2,TRBV7-2,TRBJ2-1,NA,TGTGCCAGCAGGTCTAGCGGGGGGGCCGAATTGAATGAGCAGTTCTTC,CASRSSGGAELNEQFF
NA,TRBV7-6,TRBJ2-7,once,TGTGCCAGCAGCTTAACGGGGAACTACGAGCAGTACTTC,CASSLTGNYEQYF
TRBD2,TRBV5-1,TRBJ2-7,NA,TGCGCCAGCAGCCAAGCAGCGGGGCAAACAACCTACGAGCAGTACTTC,CASSQAAGQTTYEQYF
TRBD1,TRBV4-1,TRBJ2-2,NA,TGCGCCAGCAGCCAACAGACCATGGGACAGGGGGTTGAAGGCGGGGAGCTGTTTTTT,CASSQQTMGQGVEGGELFF
TRBD1,TRBV11-2,TRBJ1-2,few,TGTGCCAGCAGCTTCCAGGACAGGCATGGCTACACCTTC,CASSFQDRHGYTF
TRBD1,TRBV7-8,TRBJ1-1,NA,TGTGCCAGCAGCATGGACAGGGGCTGGACCGGGAACACTGAAGCTTTCTTT,CASSMDRGWTGNTEAFF
TRBD1,TRBV7-8,TRBJ2-5,NA,TGTGCCAGCAGCCGAGGGACAGGGGGTTCAGAGACCCAGTACTTC,CASSRGTGGSETQYF
TRBD1,TRBV15,TRBJ2-5,NA,TGTGCCACCAGCGGAACTTGGGACAGGGGCCAAGAGACCCAGTACTTC,CATSGTWDRGQETQYF
TRBD1,TRBV10-2,TRBJ2-1,NA,TGCGCCAGCAGTGAAGGGGGCCCAGGTGAGCAGTTCTTC,CASSEGGPGEQFF
NA,TRBV19,TRBJ1-6,NA,TGTGCCAGTACCCCTACCGGGTTAGCCATCAATTCACCCCTCCACTTT,CASTPTGLAINSPLHF
TRBD1,TRBV19,TRBJ2-5,NA,TGTGCCAGTAGTTTTGGACAGGGAAATCAAGAGACCCAGTACTTC,CASSFGQGNQETQYF
TRBD1,TRBV5-1,TRBJ2-7,NA,TGCGCCAGCAGCTTGGCCCCTCCGGGACAGGGCTACGAGCAGTACTTC,CASSLAPPGQGYEQYF